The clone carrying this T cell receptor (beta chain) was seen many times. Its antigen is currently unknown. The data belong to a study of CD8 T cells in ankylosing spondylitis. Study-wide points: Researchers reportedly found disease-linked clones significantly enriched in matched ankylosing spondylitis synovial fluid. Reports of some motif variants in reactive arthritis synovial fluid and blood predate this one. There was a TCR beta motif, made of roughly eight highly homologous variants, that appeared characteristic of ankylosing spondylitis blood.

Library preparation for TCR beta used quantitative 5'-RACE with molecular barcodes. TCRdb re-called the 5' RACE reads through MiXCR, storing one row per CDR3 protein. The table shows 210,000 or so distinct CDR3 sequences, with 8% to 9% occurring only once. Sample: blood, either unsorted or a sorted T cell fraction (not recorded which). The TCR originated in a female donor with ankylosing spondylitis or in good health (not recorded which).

The CDR3 reads CASSSTGRIAEETQYF. CDR3 DNA: TGTGCCAGCAGCTCCACCGGGCGGATAGCGGAAGAGACCCAGTACTTC. V gene TRBV7-2 combines with J gene TRBJ2-5; the D gene is possibly TRBD2 (6 bases). V shed 4 bases and J shed 3 bases, with 18 bases lying between them. The CDR3 extends over 16 amino acids. Germline V CDR1 and CDR2: SGHTA, FQGNSA.